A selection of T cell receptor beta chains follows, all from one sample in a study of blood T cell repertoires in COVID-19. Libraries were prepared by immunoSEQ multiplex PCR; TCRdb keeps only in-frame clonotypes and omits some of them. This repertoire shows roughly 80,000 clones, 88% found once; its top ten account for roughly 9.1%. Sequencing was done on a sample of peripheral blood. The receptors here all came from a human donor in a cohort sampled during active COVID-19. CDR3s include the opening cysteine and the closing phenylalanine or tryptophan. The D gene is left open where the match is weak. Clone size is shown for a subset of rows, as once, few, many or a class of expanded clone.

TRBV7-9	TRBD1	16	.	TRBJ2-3	TGTGCCAGCAACCCAGGGGGGACAGGGGGCAGAGATACGCAGTATTTT	CASNPGGTGGRDTQYF
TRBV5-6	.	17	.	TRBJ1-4	TGTGCCAGCAGCTTATACCTCAGTGGGAGGGAGAATGAAAAACTGTTTTTT	CASSLYLSGRENEKLFF
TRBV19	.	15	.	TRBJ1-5	TGTGCCAGTAGCCCGCTTGATGGAGTCAATCAGCCCCAGCATTTT	CASSPLDGVNQPQHF
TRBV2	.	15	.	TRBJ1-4	TGTGCCAGCAGTAAGGCCGGACAGTATAATGAAAAACTGTTTTTT	CASSKAGQYNEKLFF
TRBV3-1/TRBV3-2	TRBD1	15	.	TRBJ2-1	TGTGCCAGCAGCCAAGAAGGGACAGGAATAGTTGAGCAGTTCTTC	CASSQEGTGIVEQFF
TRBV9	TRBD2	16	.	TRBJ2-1	TGTGCCAGCAGTGCTAGGACTAGCGGGGGTTACAATGAGCAGTTCTTC	CASSARTSGGYNEQFF
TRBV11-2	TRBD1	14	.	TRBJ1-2	TGTGCCAGCAGCTTAGCGGCAGGGGGGTCTGGCTACACCTTC	CASSLAAGGSGYTF
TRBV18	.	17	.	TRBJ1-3	TGTGCCAGCTCACCACGGGTTGACGGGGACACGGGAAACACCATATATTTT	CASSPRVDGDTGNTIYF
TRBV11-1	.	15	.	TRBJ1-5	TGTGCCAGCAGCTTGACGACAGGATACGATCAGCCCCAGCATTTT	CASSLTTGYDQPQHF
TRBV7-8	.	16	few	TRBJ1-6	TGTGCCAGCAGCTTAGGAGGCATTAGCAATAATTCACCCCTCCACTTT	CASSLGGISNNSPLHF
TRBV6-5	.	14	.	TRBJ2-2	TGTGCCAGCAGTAGGCGGGCCGGGGCCGGGGAGCTGTTTTTT	CASSRRAGAGELFF
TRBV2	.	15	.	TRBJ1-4	TGTGCCAGCAGTGATTGGGGGGAGGGGGATGAAAAACTGTTTTTT	CASSDWGEGDEKLFF
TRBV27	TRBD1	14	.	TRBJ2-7	TGTGCCAGCAGTCCGGACAGGGCTTCCTACGAGCAGTACTTC	CASSPDRASYEQYF
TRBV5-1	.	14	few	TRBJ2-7	TGCGCCAGCAGCCGCGACCTAGCTGGTGGGGAGCAGTACTTC	CASSRDLAGGEQYF
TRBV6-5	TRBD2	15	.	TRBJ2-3	TGTGCCAGCAGTCGGGGGGGGAGAAGCACAGATACGCAGTATTTT	CASSRGGRSTDTQYF
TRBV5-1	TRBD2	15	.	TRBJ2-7	TGCGCCAGCAGCTTGGTGGGCAGGGAGGGAGACGAGCAGTACTTC	CASSLVGREGDEQYF
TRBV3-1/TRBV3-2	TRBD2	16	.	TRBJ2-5	TGTGCCAGCAGCCCCCCTAGCGGGGGTACTCAAGAGACCCAGTACTTC	CASSPPSGGTQETQYF
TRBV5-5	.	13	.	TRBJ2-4	TGTGCCAGCGGGACACTTCCAGCGGACATTCAGTACTTC	CASGTLPADIQYF
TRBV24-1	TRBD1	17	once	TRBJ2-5	TGTGCCACCAGTGATTGGAGGGGACAGGGGGGGGGAGAGACCCAGTACTTC	CATSDWRGQGGGETQYF
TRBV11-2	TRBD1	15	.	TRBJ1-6	TGTGCCAGCAGCTTCGGGACAGCCAGAAATTCACCCCTCCACTTT	CASSFGTARNSPLHF
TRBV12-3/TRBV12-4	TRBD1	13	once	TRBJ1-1	TGTGCCAGCAGCCCAGGGACAGGACGAGCGGCTTTCTTT	CASSPGTGRAAFF
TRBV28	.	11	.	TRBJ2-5	TGTGCCAGCAGTACTCTAGCGACCCAGTACTTC	CASSTLATQYF
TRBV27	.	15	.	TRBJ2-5	TGTGCCAGCAGTTTATCCCGGAGGTACCAAGAGACCCAGTACTTC	CASSLSRRYQETQYF
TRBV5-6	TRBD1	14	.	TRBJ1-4	TGTGCCAGCAGGCTGACAGGGGGTGAGGAAAAACTGTTTTTT	CASRLTGGEEKLFF
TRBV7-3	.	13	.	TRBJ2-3	TGTGCCAGCGGGCTAGCAGGAACAGATACGCAGTATTTT	CASGLAGTDTQYF
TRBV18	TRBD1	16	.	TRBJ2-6	TGTGCCAGCTCACTTGGGGACAGGCTCTGGGCCAACGTCCTGACTTTC	CASSLGDRLWANVLTF
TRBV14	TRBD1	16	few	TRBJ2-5	TGTGCCAGCAGCCAAGTGGTGGGGACAGTACAAGAGACCCAGTACTTC	CASSQVVGTVQETQYF
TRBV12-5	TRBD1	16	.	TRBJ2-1	TGTGCTAGTGGTTTGGCAGGGACAGGGTCCTACAATGAGCAGTTCTTC	CASGLAGTGSYNEQFF
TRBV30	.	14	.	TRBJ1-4	TGTGCCTGTACACAGGGAGCTTTTAATGAAAAACTGTTTTTT	CACTQGAFNEKLFF
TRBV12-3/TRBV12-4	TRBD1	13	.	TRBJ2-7	TGTGCCAGCAGGGCCGGGACAGACCACGAGCAGTACTTC	CASRAGTDHEQYF
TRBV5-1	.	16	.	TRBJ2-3	TGCGCCAGCAGCGTGGGGGCGGGACTCGGCACAGATACGCAGTATTTT	CASSVGAGLGTDTQYF
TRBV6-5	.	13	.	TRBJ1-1	TGTGCCAGCAGCACAGGGCAAACGCTTGAAGCTTTCTTT	CASSTGQTLEAFF
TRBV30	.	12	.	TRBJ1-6	TGTGCCTGGACCGAGACTGGGTCACCCCTCCACTTT	CAWTETGSPLHF
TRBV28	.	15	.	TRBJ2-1	TGTGCCAGCAGAACGACAGGAAAATCCTACAATGAGCAGTTCTTC	CASRTTGKSYNEQFF
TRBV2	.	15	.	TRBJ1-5	TGTGCCAGCAGTGAGGAACAGGGTTCAAATCAGCCCCAGCATTTT	CASSEEQGSNQPQHF
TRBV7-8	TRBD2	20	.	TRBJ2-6	TGTGCCAGCAGCTTAACCCCGACTAGCGATCCCAGAATTGGGGCCAACGTCCTGACTTTC	CASSLTPTSDPRIGANVLTF
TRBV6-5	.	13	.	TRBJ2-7	TGTGCCAGCAGTCTGGACAGAACCTACGAGCAGTACTTC	CASSLDRTYEQYF
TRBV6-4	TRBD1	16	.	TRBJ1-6	TGTGCCAGCAGTGACACTTCCAGGGGGTACGGTTCACCCCTCCACTTT	CASSDTSRGYGSPLHF
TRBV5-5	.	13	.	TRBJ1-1	TGTGCCAGCAGCTCTGTTGTGAACACTGAAGCTTTCTTT	CASSSVVNTEAFF
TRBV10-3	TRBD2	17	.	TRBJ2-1	TGTGCCATCAGTGTAAGCGTCGGTCTAGCGGAGTACAATGAGCAGTTCTTC	CAISVSVGLAEYNEQFF
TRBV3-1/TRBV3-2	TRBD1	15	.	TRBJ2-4	TGTGCCAGCAGCCCCTCTGGGACAGGGCAGAACATTCAGTACTTC	CASSPSGTGQNIQYF